This T cell receptor (beta chain) was obtained from a study of response to subunit inactivated influenza vaccine. CDR1 and CDR2 from the germline V gene are SGHRS and YFSETQ. The V end lost 2 bases, the J end lost 7 bases, and 24 bases lay between the germline ends. There are 18 residues in the CDR3. MiXCR, run by TCRdb on the RT-PCR reads, gives a single entry per CDR3 protein. The sample includes about 570,000 distinct CDR3 sequences, about 11% of them seen just once. This sample also appeared in a second study, on T cells expressing NK-cell markers. That investigation notes: UMI-tagged 5'RACE template switching yielded the TCR beta cDNA. Beta-chain profiling covered CD3+CD56+NKG2C+, CD3+CD56+NKG2C- and CD3+CD56-NKG2C+ sorted subsets. With respect to HCMV, seven of the eight sequenced donors were seropositive, and one was seronegative. In five or six donors, dominant NKG2C+ clonotypes were about 1.0-8% of CD8+ T cells. The CD3+CD56-NKG2C+ fraction of a handful of donors was also led by these clonotypes.

The sequence was obtained from a man aged 50-59 years who received an inactivated influenza vaccine. The starting material was PBMCs from blood, obtained on the day of vaccination. The chain links TRBV5-1 to TRBJ2-2, with D perhaps matching TRBD2 (7 bases). The CDR3 here is CASSFLPPGGSVGGELFF. The DNA of the CDR3 is TGCGCCAGCAGCTTCCTCCCTCCGGGGGGCTCAGTTGGCGGGGAGCTGTTTTTT.